These 27 T cell receptor beta chains were sequenced from one sample in a study of blood T cell repertoires in COVID-19. Profiling relied on immunoSEQ multiplex PCR, and the TCRdb table lists in-frame clones only, not all of them. The top ten clones hold 13% of a sample with tens of thousands of clones, about 91% of them seen once. Sequenced input: peripheral blood. These receptors were taken from a human donor with active COVID-19. The donor label of this sample is uncertain.

V is TRBV9 and J is TRBJ2-1; the match to TRBD2 covers 7 bases. The CDR3 consists of 13 residues. From germline, CDR1 is SGDLS and CDR2 YYNGEE. V lost 8 bases to trimming and J lost 0 bases; unmatched junction nucleotides: 2. The CDR3 loop reads CASGTNSYNEQFF. The CDR3 DNA is TGTGCCAGTGGGACTAACTCCTACAATGAGCAGTTCTTC. The full variable domain, rest sourced from reference TRBV9 and TRBJ2-1, is DSGVTQTPKHLITATGQRVTLRCSPRSGDLSVYWYQQSLDQGLQFLIQYYNGEERAKGNILERFSAQQFPDLHSELNLSSLELGDSALYFCASGTNSYNEQFFGPGTRLTVL.

This chain uses TRBV7-2 with TRBJ2-7, with D perhaps TRBD2 (6 bases). Per germline, CDR1 SGHTA and CDR2 FQGNSA. The CDR3 is 14 amino acids. The V end was cut by 0 bases, the J end by 4 bases, with 10 bases between. The CDR3 sequence is CASSLAGGWYEQYF. CDR3 sequence (DNA): TGTGCCAGCAGCTTAGCGGGAGGATGGTACGAGCAGTACTTC.

The rearrangement uses TRBV5-1 and TRBJ2-1; 11 bases map to TRBD2. The CDR3 has 15 amino acids. The germline V gene has CDR1 SGHRS and CDR2 YFSETQ. J was trimmed by 7 bases and V by 2 bases; bases with no gene match: 5. The CDR3 sequence: CASSLLAGEWNEQFF. The DNA of the CDR3 is TGCGCCAGCAGCTTACTAGCGGGAGAGTGGAATGAGCAGTTCTTC.

The J gene is TRBJ2-1, the V gene TRBV28; 11 bases align to TRBD2. Germline CDR1 MDHEN, CDR2 SYDVKM. The length of the CDR3 is 15 residues. Trimming cost V 8 bases and J 9 bases; bases outside gene matches: 12. This CDR3 is CASLLSSSGRFEQFF. The CDR3 bases are TGTGCCAGCCTACTTTCCTCTAGCGGGAGGTTTGAGCAGTTCTTC.

This chain connects TRBV27 to TRBJ2-1; tentatively, D is TRBD1 (6 bases). Per the germline V gene, CDR1 is MNHEY and CDR2 is SMNVEV (reference sequence). The V end was cut by 0 bases, the J end by 7 bases, with 19 bases between. The length of the CDR3 is 17 residues. The CDR3 DNA sequence: TGTGCCAGCAGTTTATCATATCACAGGGCAAGTCAGAATGAGCAGTTCTTC. Its protein product is CASSLSYHRASQNEQFF.

This clone was recorded once. The rearrangement links TRBV3-1 (or the pseudogene TRBV3-2) to TRBJ2-2, with TRBD1 identical over 8 bases. V shed 4 bases and J 5 bases; nucleotides not matched to a gene: 9. Germline CDR1 and CDR2: LGHDT and YNNKEL (reference sequence). This CDR3 is 16 amino acids long. CDR3 residues: CASSLEGQVLTGELFF. The CDR3 DNA sequence: TGTGCCAGCAGCCTTGAGGGACAGGTTTTGACCGGGGAGCTGTTTTTT.

The chain links TRBV5-1 to TRBJ2-7, with TRBD1 identical over 8 bases. Germline V gene sequence: CDR1 SGHRS, CDR2 YFSETQ. CDR3 length: 14 residues. After removal of 5 bases from V and 5 bases from J, the junction contained 9 bases not matched to a gene. CDR3 region: CASRSTGGRDEQYF. The DNA of the CDR3 is TGCGCCAGCAGGTCAACAGGGGGAAGGGACGAGCAGTACTTC.

The V gene is TRBV25-1, the J gene TRBJ2-7, with D uncertain. CDR1 and CDR2 (germline): MGHDK, SYGVNS. The V gene lost 3 bases and the J gene lost 5 bases, with 2 bases spanning the gap. CDR3 size: 10 residues. CDR3 in DNA: TGTGCCAGCAGTGATAACGAGCAGTACTTC. Residues: CASSDNEQYF.

The chain uses TRBV19 and TRBJ2-7, with D possibly TRBD2 on 5 matching bases. Looked up from germline, CDR1 is LNHDA and CDR2 is SQIVND (reference sequence). The CDR3 covers 13 residues. Trimming removed 5 bases from V and 2 bases from J, with 10 bases in between. As DNA, the CDR3 is TGTGCCAGTAGTCCTGACTACACCTACGAGCAGTACTTC. Translated, it gives CASSPDYTYEQYF. Using reference TRBV19 and TRBJ2-7 for the parts outside the CDR3, the full variable domain is DGGITQSPKYLFRKEGQNVTLSCEQNLNHDAMYWYRQDPGQGLRLIYYSQIVNDFQKGDIAEGYSVSREKKESFPLTVTSAQKNPTAFYLCASSPDYTYEQYFGPGTRLTVT.

The chain links TRBV6-1 to TRBJ2-3, with 8 positions matching TRBD2. CDR3 length equals 16 residues. After removal of 2 bases from V and 1 base from J, the junction contained 5 bases not matched to a gene. Germline V gene data show CDR1 as MNHNS and CDR2 as SASEGT. This CDR3 is CASSEFLGRGTDTQYF. Written as DNA, the CDR3 is TGTGCCAGCAGTGAATTTCTCGGGAGGGGCACAGATACGCAGTATTTT.

The gene calls are TRBV19 and TRBJ2-2; 7 bases are a match to TRBD1. In germline, CDR1 is LNHDA, CDR2 SQIVND (reference sequence). CDR3 length equals 17 residues. With V trimmed by 3 bases and J by 4 bases, 11 bases remained unmatched. CDR3 in DNA: TGTGCCAGTAGTATTAAAATGGGGACAGTCATCACCGGGGAGCTGTTTTTT. It specifies CASSIKMGTVITGELFF. The whole variable domain, filled in from reference TRBV19 and TRBJ2-2, reads DGGITQSPKYLFRKEGQNVTLSCEQNLNHDAMYWYRQDPGQGLRLIYYSQIVNDFQKGDIAEGYSVSREKKESFPLTVTSAQKNPTAFYLCASSIKMGTVITGELFFGEGSRLTVL.

The rearrangement joins TRBV6-6 to TRBJ2-2; TRBD2 is a possible D gene (5 bases). Trimming took off 4 bases at V and 2 bases at J, with 8 bases between the two ends. The CDR3 contains 14 residues. CDR1 is MNHNY, CDR2 SVGAGI, per germline (reference sequence). CDR3 in DNA: TGTGCCAGCAGTTTTGGACTCAACACCGGGGAGCTGTTTTTT. This translates into CASSFGLNTGELFF.

V gene TRBV7-9 combines with J gene TRBJ2-2; the match to TRBD2 covers 11 bases. This CDR3 is built from 17 residues. The trim removed 5 bases at V and 7 bases at J, leaving 12 bases unmatched. CDR1 is SEHNR and CDR2 is FQNEAQ in the germline V gene (reference sequence). The DNA of the CDR3 is TGTGCCAGCAGCAAAAGTCCAGGACTAGCGGGCGGCGGGGAGCTGTTTTTT. Amino acid sequence: CASSKSPGLAGGGELFF.

The chain carries TRBV28 and TRBJ1-1; perhaps TRBD1 as D (5 bases). Trimming pared 5 bases from V and 3 bases from J, leaving 7 bases between. This CDR3 has 12 residues. CDR1 MDHEN and CDR2 SYDVKM come from the germline V gene. CDR3 sequence reads: CASSGGDTEAFF. CDR3 nucleotides: TGTGCCAGCAGTGGGGGGGACACTGAAGCTTTCTTT.

Only one count was recorded for this clone. The V gene is TRBV28, the J gene TRBJ1-5, with a tentative D call TRBD1 (5 bases). The length of the CDR3 is 15 residues. Germline V gene lookup returns CDR1 MDHEN and CDR2 SYDVKM. V was trimmed by 6 bases and J by 3 bases, leaving 15 bases between them. CDR3 bases: TGTGCCAGCAGCCCAGCGGGGGTATCCAATCAGCCCCAGCATTTT. Protein product: CASSPAGVSNQPQHF.

This rearrangement joins TRBV10-1 to TRBJ1-1; D is unclear. Germline V gives CDR1 WNHNN, CDR2 SYGVQD (reference sequence). The CDR3 sequence is 14 residues long. V lost 6 bases and J 1 base, leaving 12 bases between the germline ends. The chain's CDR3 is CASSPGGSNTEAFF. DNA for the CDR3: TGCGCCAGCAGCCCCGGAGGGTCGAACACTGAAGCTTTCTTT.

The chain uses TRBV3-1 (or the pseudogene TRBV3-2) and TRBJ2-1; 9 positions match TRBD1. Trimming at V came to 0 bases and at J to 7 bases, leaving 1 base not matched to a gene. The CDR3 is 14 amino acids. Germline V lookup: CDR1 LGHDT, CDR2 YNNKEL (reference sequence). The CDR3 loop reads CASSQEGQGNEQFF. CDR3 DNA sequence: TGTGCCAGCAGCCAAGAGGGACAGGGTAATGAGCAGTTCTTC.

The CDR3 bases are TGTGCCAGCAGCCAAGAGCGTGTGGTTGTGGAGCTGTTTTTT. It codes for CASSQERVVVELFF. V gene TRBV3-1 (or the pseudogene TRBV3-2) combines with J gene TRBJ2-2; no clear D. Germline assignment: CDR1 LGHDT and CDR2 YNNKEL (reference sequence). The CDR3 covers 14 residues. The V end was cut by 0 bases, the J end by 10 bases, with 12 bases between.

This rearrangement joins TRBV7-2 to TRBJ1-1; 7 positions match TRBD1. Per germline, CDR1 SGHTA and CDR2 FQGNSA. J lost 11 bases, V lost 5 bases, and 20 bases had no gene match. The CDR3 is 16 amino acids. CDR3 residues: CASSPRQGQALNGAFF. CDR3 in DNA: TGTGCCAGCAGCCCCAGACAGGGACAAGCCTTGAACGGGGCTTTCTTT.

In DNA form, the CDR3 reads TGTGCCAGTAAAATCCCAGGACTTTCCAATAACTATGGCTACACCTTC. This translates into CASKIPGLSNNYGYTF. The rearrangement joins TRBV19 to TRBJ1-2; D gene unclear. Trimming removed 7 bases at V and 1 base at J, with 19 bases between. CDR3 length: 16 residues. Germline assignment: CDR1 LNHDA and CDR2 SQIVND (reference sequence).

This clone was seen once. J is TRBJ1-5 and V is TRBV2; TRBD1 is a possible D gene (6 bases). Trimming took 6 bases from V and 7 from J, leaving 13 bases between them. Germline V gene data show CDR1 as SNHLY and CDR2 as FYNNEI. The CDR3 totals 13 residues. CDR3 DNA sequence: TGTGCCAGCAGGGCCAGGGGAAAACAGCCCCAGCATTTT. Translation: CASRARGKQPQHF.

The chain recombines TRBV27 with TRBJ1-1; TRBD1 is a possible D gene (6 bases). Germline V lookup: CDR1 MNHEY, CDR2 SMNVEV (reference sequence). The V end was cut by 3 bases, the J end by 3 bases, with 11 bases between. The CDR3 loop spans 14 amino acids. CDR3 nucleotide sequence: TGTGCCAGCAGTTTGTACAGGGTTGACACTGAAGCTTTCTTT. The encoded protein is CASSLYRVDTEAFF.

This sequence joins TRBV2 and TRBJ2-1, with D possibly TRBD1 on 5 matching bases. Germline V gives CDR1 SNHLY, CDR2 FYNNEI. This CDR3 is 11 amino acids long. Trimming removed 8 bases from V and 9 bases from J, with 11 bases in between. CDR3 in DNA: TGTGCCAGCCAACAGGCCCCTGAGCAGTTCTTC. Translation: CASQQAPEQFF.

The chain combines TRBV18 with TRBJ1-4; D is perhaps TRBD1 (5 bases). Germline assignment: CDR1 KGHSH and CDR2 LQKENI. CDR3 length equals 13 residues. Deletions cut 5 bases from V and 8 bases from J, with 12 bases between. CDR3 nucleotide sequence: TGTGCCAGCTCAAGGGGCCAGGAAGAAAAACTGTTTTTT. Its protein is CASSRGQEEKLFF.

This clone was seen just once. The J gene is TRBJ2-6, the V gene TRBV10-3; 8 positions agree with TRBD2. Germline trimming cut 0 bases from V and 0 bases from J; bases unmatched to any gene: 4. Germline loops: CDR1 ENHRY, CDR2 SYGVKD. The CDR3 runs to 18 residues. CDR3 protein: CAISESRGGSSGANVLTF. CDR3 in DNA: TGTGCCATCAGTGAGTCGCGCGGGGGGTCCTCTGGGGCCAACGTCCTGACTTTC.

The rearrangement links TRBV5-1 to TRBJ2-3; 9 bases match TRBD2. The CDR3 loop spans 15 amino acids. The germline gives CDR1 SGHRS, CDR2 YFSETQ. Trimming removed 6 bases from V and 1 base from J; junction bases left unmatched: 6. CDR3 region: CASTIAGEGTDTQYF. The CDR3 DNA reads TGCGCCAGCACCATAGCGGGAGAGGGCACAGATACGCAGTATTTT.

The CDR3 spells CASSLIGGALDEQYF. For the CDR3, the DNA is TGTGCCAGCAGCCTCATCGGGGGGGCACTTGACGAGCAGTACTTC. The genes are TRBV7-2 and TRBJ2-7, with TRBD2 identical over 8 bases. Germline V CDR1 and CDR2: SGHTA, FQGNSA. V dropped 5 bases and J dropped 5; count of bases not matched to a gene: 11. The CDR3 length is 15 residues.